The entry that follows covers one T cell receptor (beta chain) sequence. The antigen remains undetermined. Reverse transcribing all isolated RNA meant expressed TCRB transcripts were sequenced. Profiled with immunoSEQ multiplex PCR; TCRdb holds only in-frame clones, not every one. The top ten clones hold 0.05% to 0.065% of a sample with roughly 500,000 clones, approximately 28% of them seen once. This sample stems from a study of beta chain features in type 1 diabetes. General study points: Within the patient group, naive, central memory and Treg TCRB repertoires appeared more similar to each other than within healthy donors.

This TCR was sampled from a man aged 18 to 29 in good health. Material for sequencing was naive CD4+ T cells from blood.

In DNA form, the CDR3 reads TGTGCCAGCACCGTACTAAACACTGAAGCTTTCTTT. Protein product: CASTVLNTEAFF. The rearrangement links TRBV6-1 to TRBJ1-1, with D uncertain. V lost 7 bases to trimming and J lost 2 bases, with 8 bases between them. The germline V gene has CDR1 MNHNS and CDR2 SASEGT. This CDR3 spans 12 amino acids.